This T cell receptor beta chain was retrieved from a study of graft-versus-host responses after intestinal transplantation. Looking at the study overall: Transplant types were multivisceral, liver-intestinal, or isolated intestinal. Each recipient received anti-thymocyte globulin induction, then tacrolimus and steroids for about three years.

Notes on this clone: Its antigen is unknown.

Sequencing used immunoSEQ multiplex PCR; TCRdb keeps in-frame clones, though not all of them. The profile shows some 130,000 clones, around 96% of them singletons. Overall study results and limits: Recipient marrow held GvH clones, some first seen in ileum or blood. After transplant, early declines in HvG clones were associated with peak levels of circulating GvH clones.

Unmatched junction bases numbered 8, after V lost 6 bases and J lost 4 bases. Looked up from germline, CDR1 is SNHLY and CDR2 is FYNNEI. This CDR3 comprises 15 residues. V and J are TRBV2 and TRBJ1-4, with 7 bases matching TRBD1. The TCR sequence derives from a human donor who received an intestinal transplant. This specimen was unstimulated CD8+ T cells sorted from spleen or lymph node cells, taken before intestinal transplant. CDR3 DNA sequence: TGTGCCAGCAGCGAAACGACAGGGTATAATGAAAAACTGTTTTTT. Its translation is CASSETTGYNEKLFF.